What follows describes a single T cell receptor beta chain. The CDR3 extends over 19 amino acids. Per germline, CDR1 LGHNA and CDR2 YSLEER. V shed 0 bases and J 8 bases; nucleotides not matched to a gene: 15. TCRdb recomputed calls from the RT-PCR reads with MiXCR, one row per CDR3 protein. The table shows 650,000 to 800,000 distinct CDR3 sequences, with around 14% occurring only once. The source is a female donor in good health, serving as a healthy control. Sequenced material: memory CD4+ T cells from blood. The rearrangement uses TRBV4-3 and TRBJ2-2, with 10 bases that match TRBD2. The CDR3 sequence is CASSQEEGVSGRAIGELFF. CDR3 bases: TGCGCCAGCAGCCAAGAGGAGGGTGTAAGCGGGAGGGCCATTGGGGAGCTGTTTTTT.